These 31 T cell receptor beta chains share one sample of origin, sequenced in a study of OX40 agonist ivuxolimab in advanced cancers. TCRdb keeps only in-frame clones here, not all; method: immunoSEQ multiplex PCR. The sample carries some 44,000 clones, roughly 86% recorded once. This specimen consisted of CD4+ or CD8+ T cells sorted from blood, obtained in a trial of the OX40 agonist ivuxolimab. These TCRs come from an adult with an advanced solid tumor such as melanoma, head and neck, liver or kidney cancer.

The rearrangement joins TRBV7-6 to TRBJ1-1, with 10 positions matching TRBD1. Germline-derived CDR1 and CDR2 are SGHVS and FNYEAQ. This CDR3 comprises 12 residues. J gave up 11 bases and V 5 bases, and 5 bases lay outside the gene matches. The CDR3 reads CASSRTGGSAFF. The CDR3 bases are TGTGCCAGCAGCCGGACAGGGGGTTCTGCTTTCTTT.

The rearrangement joins TRBV19 to TRBJ2-7, with TRBD2 identical over 15 bases. V gave up 9 bases and J gave up 0 bases; unmatched junction bases: 12. Germline values: CDR1 LNHDA, CDR2 SQIVND (reference sequence). The CDR3 has 18 residues. CDR3 sequence (DNA): TGTGCCAGCAGCCCCCGGACTAGCGGGGGGGCCAGCTCCTACGAGCAGTACTTC. Its translation: CASSPRTSGGASSYEQYF.

This sequence joins TRBV19 and TRBJ1-6; TRBD1 agrees at 8 bases. Per the germline V gene, CDR1 is LNHDA and CDR2 is SQIVND (reference sequence). This CDR3 region has 13 residues. The junction had 3 bases not matched to a gene; V was cut back by 7 bases and J by 7 bases. The CDR3 here is CASKDRVNSPLHF. The CDR3 coding sequence is TGTGCCAGTAAGGACAGGGTAAATTCACCCCTCCACTTT.

J is TRBJ2-4 and V is TRBV19, with 7 bases that match TRBD2. Germline CDR1 reads LNHDA; CDR2 reads SQIVND (reference sequence). The V gene end was trimmed by 5 bases and the J gene end by 8 bases; junction bases not matched to a gene: 12. The CDR3 runs 15 residues. The CDR3 sequence is CASSSRTRGWDIQYF. The DNA for the CDR3 is TGTGCCAGTAGTTCGAGGACTAGGGGTTGGGACATTCAGTACTTC.

The chain is built from TRBV10-3 and TRBJ2-6, with no clear D. The length of the CDR3 is 15 residues. Germline V gives CDR1 ENHRY, CDR2 SYGVKD. V was cut by 3 bases and J by 0 bases, with 6 bases left in between. The CDR3 nucleotides read TGTGCCATCAGTGAAGAGGACTCTGGGGCCAACGTCCTGACTTTC. It yields the protein CAISEEDSGANVLTF.

This chain connects TRBV19 to TRBJ1-5; no clear D. Germline V gives CDR1 LNHDA, CDR2 SQIVND (reference sequence). The CDR3 totals 13 residues. V lost 1 base to trimming and J lost 7 bases, with 8 bases between them. The CDR3 DNA is TGTGCCAGTAGTATAGCCGTACGGCAGCCCCAGCATTTT. As protein: CASSIAVRQPQHF.

The chain recombines TRBV5-6 with TRBJ2-1; 8 nucleotides match TRBD2. The trim removed 0 bases at V and 5 bases at J, leaving 16 bases unmatched. Germline-derived CDR1 and CDR2 are SGHDT and YYEEEE. The CDR3 runs 19 residues. Written as DNA, the CDR3 is TGTGCCAGCAGCTTGGAAGTTCTTAGCGGGAAGGGGGGGCACAATGAGCAGTTCTTC. The encoded protein is CASSLEVLSGKGGHNEQFF.

The chain combines TRBV9 with TRBJ2-7; TRBD2 might be the D (5 bases). V was trimmed by 0 bases and J by 0 bases, leaving 10 bases between them. Germline CDR1 reads SGDLS; CDR2 reads YYNGEE. There are 15 residues in the CDR3. The CDR3 reads CASSVGGAVSYEQYF. DNA for the CDR3: TGTGCCAGCAGCGTAGGCGGAGCGGTCTCCTACGAGCAGTACTTC. The whole variable domain, remainder taken from reference TRBV9 and TRBJ2-7, is DSGVTQTPKHLITATGQRVTLRCSPRSGDLSVYWYQQSLDQGLQFLIQYYNGEERAKGNILERFSAQQFPDLHSELNLSSLELGDSALYFCASSVGGAVSYEQYFGPGTRLTVT.

The rearrangement links TRBV7-3 to TRBJ2-2; 12 nucleotides match TRBD2. V was clipped by 5 bases and J by 7 bases; unmatched bases: 8. CDR1 SGHTA and CDR2 FQGTGA come from the germline V gene. This CDR3 is built from 16 residues. CDR3 in DNA: TGTGCCAGCAGCCCCCTAGCGGGGGGGGGCGTCGGGGAGCTGTTTTTT. Translation: CASSPLAGGGVGELFF.

This clone was seen more than once but under ten times. The V and J genes are TRBV19 and TRBJ1-2; D is ambiguous. Trimming shortened V by 0 bases and J by 6 bases, and 5 bases separated the two germline ends. Germline V CDR1 and CDR2: LNHDA, SQIVND (reference sequence). This CDR3 contains 12 residues. The CDR3 reads CASSIDNHGYTF. In nucleotides, the CDR3 is TGTGCCAGTAGTATAGACAACCATGGCTACACCTTC.

CDR3 nucleotide sequence: TGTGCCAGCAGTTTGACAGGGTACACTGAAGCTTTCTTT. Its protein product is CASSLTGYTEAFF. The chain has TRBV2 and TRBJ1-1, with TRBD1 matching over 7 bases. The CDR3 contains 13 residues. V dropped 5 bases and J dropped 3; count of bases not matched to a gene: 3. CDR1 and CDR2 (germline): SNHLY, FYNNEI.

This clone was counted only a few times. The CDR3 spells CASSRGRAGETQYF. The CDR3 DNA is TGTGCCAGCAGTCGCGGGAGGGCGGGAGAGACCCAGTACTTC. The rearrangement links TRBV6-1 to TRBJ2-5; TRBD2 agrees at 9 bases. Trimming cost V 5 bases and J 4 bases; bases outside gene matches: 5. The CDR3 sequence is 14 residues long. CDR1 MNHNS and CDR2 SASEGT come from the germline V gene.

The rearrangement links TRBV19 to TRBJ2-2; 8 bases line up with TRBD1. Germline trimming cut 6 bases from V and 0 bases from J; bases unmatched to any gene: 6. Germline CDR1 reads LNHDA; CDR2 reads SQIVND (reference sequence). The CDR3 spans 16 residues. As DNA, the CDR3 is TGTGCCAGTAGGTCAGGGGGCGCCGCGAACACCGGGGAGCTGTTTTTT. It yields the protein CASRSGGAANTGELFF.

The V gene is TRBV6-1, the J gene TRBJ2-1; 8 nucleotides line up with TRBD2. Germline V CDR1 and CDR2: MNHNS, SASEGT. J lost 6 bases, V lost 2 bases, and 6 bases had no gene match. The CDR3 extends over 15 amino acids. CDR3 sequence reads: CASSEHGGRRNEQFF. DNA of the CDR3: TGTGCCAGCAGTGAACATGGCGGGAGGCGCAATGAGCAGTTCTTC.

The chain links TRBV5-1 to TRBJ2-2, with TRBD1 matching over 9 bases. V shed 4 bases and J 3 bases; nucleotides not matched to a gene: 4. The CDR3 is made up of 15 amino acids. In germline, CDR1 is SGHRS, CDR2 YFSETQ. DNA of the CDR3: TGCGCCAGCAGCCAAAGGACAGGGGACACCGGGGAGCTGTTTTTT. Its translation is CASSQRTGDTGELFF.

Concerning this clone: This specimen includes other DNA sequences encoding the same CDR3. This chain links TRBV7-9 with TRBJ1-2, with D possibly being TRBD1 (5 bases). This CDR3 contains 13 residues. The V gene lost 2 bases and the J gene lost 8 bases, with 12 bases spanning the gap. CDR1 is SEHNR and CDR2 is FQNEAQ in the germline V gene (reference sequence). The CDR3 loop is CASSLQGGDGYTF. CDR3 DNA: TGTGCCAGCAGCTTACAAGGAGGGGACGGCTACACCTTC.

V and J are TRBV9 and TRBJ2-5; the D gene is possibly TRBD1 (6 bases). The closer fit of TRBJ2-7 to the DNA end suggests the J call may be wrong. The germline gives CDR1 SGDLS, CDR2 YYNGEE. This CDR3 is built from 14 residues. This chain's CDR3 is CASSVDPGTSEQYF. CDR3 in DNA: TGTGCCAGCAGCGTAGACCCAGGGACAAGCGAGCAGTACTTC.

This clone was seen a few times. V usage is TRBV2 and J usage is TRBJ1-6; weak D call: TRBD1 (5 bases). CDR3 length: 13 amino acids. Germline assignment: CDR1 SNHLY and CDR2 FYNNEI. Trimming pared 3 bases from V and 9 bases from J, leaving 9 bases between. CDR3 nucleotide sequence: TGTGCCAGCAGTGAGGGGCTTGGTTCACCCCTCCACTTT. Protein: CASSEGLGSPLHF.

In nucleotides, the CDR3 is TGTGCCAGCAGCCGGATGGCAGGGGCTGGGGCCAACGTCCTGACTTTC. It encodes CASSRMAGAGANVLTF. This sequence joins TRBV7-6 and TRBJ2-6; a possible D gene is TRBD1 (6 bases). Germline loops: CDR1 SGHVS, CDR2 FNYEAQ. Trimming removed 5 bases from V and 2 bases from J, with 13 bases in between. The CDR3 has 16 residues.

This clone appeared a few times. The V and J genes are TRBV2 and TRBJ2-7, with 9 positions matching TRBD1. The CDR3 has 14 amino acids. V shed 6 bases, J shed 5 bases, and the junction held 8 bases outside the gene matches. Germline V gene data show CDR1 as SNHLY and CDR2 as FYNNEI. The chain's CDR3 is CASSQEGQGHEQYF. The CDR3 DNA sequence: TGTGCCAGCAGCCAGGAAGGACAGGGGCACGAGCAGTACTTC.

This chain joins TRBV5-5 and TRBJ2-5; unclear D gene. Near its end, the DNA agrees better with TRBJ2-7, so the J call may be wrong. Germline V lookup: CDR1 SGHKS, CDR2 YYEKEE (reference sequence). The CDR3 extends over 12 amino acids. CDR3 DNA sequence: TGTGCCAGCAGCTTGTTTGTATACGAGCAGTACTTC. As protein: CASSLFVYEQYF.

Concerning this clone: Different DNA sequences within this sample yield the same CDR3. This sequence joins TRBV5-6 and TRBJ2-1; 8 nucleotides match TRBD2. With 1 base clipped from V and 7 bases from J, the junction kept 7 bases outside the gene matches. The germline CDR1 and CDR2 sequences are SGHDT and YYEEEE. The CDR3 loop spans 15 amino acids. CDR3 coding DNA: TGTGCCAGCAGCTTGAGCGGGAGTAAAGGAAATGAGCAGTTCTTC. The encoded protein is CASSLSGSKGNEQFF.

V is TRBV6-1 and J is TRBJ2-7; D perhaps matches TRBD1 (6 bases). Germline CDR1 and CDR2: MNHNS and SASEGT. The V end lost 5 bases, the J end lost 3 bases, and 11 bases lay between the germline ends. The CDR3 is 13 amino acids. The CDR3 loop reads CASSTGTHYEQYF. DNA for the CDR3: TGTGCCAGCAGTACCGGGACACACTACGAGCAGTACTTC.

The chain uses TRBV5-4 and TRBJ2-7; 7 nucleotides align to TRBD2. Germline V gene sequence: CDR1 SGHNT, CDR2 YYREEE (reference sequence). V lost 0 bases to trimming and J lost 2 bases; unmatched junction nucleotides: 5. The length of the CDR3 is 15 residues. DNA of the CDR3: TGTGCCAGCAGCTTGGCCAGCGGGGTGACCTACGAGCAGTACTTC. It codes for CASSLASGVTYEQYF.

This chain connects TRBV23-1 to TRBJ1-2, with 8 bases matching TRBD1. TRBV23-1 is an ORF, and what it does is uncertain. Trimming took 6 bases from V and 0 from J; bases not matched to a gene: 6. The CDR3 length is 15 residues. Written as DNA, the CDR3 is TGCGCCAGCAGCCCGGGACAGGACCCTAACTATGGCTACACCTTC. It yields the protein CASSPGQDPNYGYTF.

The rearrangement links TRBV15 to TRBJ1-1, with 8 positions matching TRBD1. The CDR3 sequence is 15 residues long. Germline V lookup: CDR1 LNHNV, CDR2 YYDKDF (reference sequence). The junction had 3 bases not matched to a gene; V was cut back by 3 bases and J by 0 bases. CDR3 nucleotides: TGTGCCACCAGCAGGGGACAGGTTTTGAACACTGAAGCTTTCTTT. Amino acid sequence: CATSRGQVLNTEAFF.

The gene calls are TRBV18 and TRBJ2-5, with D perhaps TRBD2 (5 bases). Germline V gene sequence: CDR1 KGHSH, CDR2 LQKENI. This CDR3 comprises 17 residues. Trimming shortened V by 1 base and J by 4 bases, and 19 bases separated the two germline ends. CDR3 sequence (DNA): TGTGCCAGCTCACCACGTATCGGGGTTCCAAACAGAGAGACCCAGTACTTC. Translation: CASSPRIGVPNRETQYF.

The chain combines TRBV6-5 with TRBJ2-7; a possible D gene is TRBD1 (6 bases). Germline assignment: CDR1 MNHEY and CDR2 SVGAGI. CDR3 length: 13 residues. V lost 0 bases and J lost 6, with 9 bases in between. CDR3 sequence (DNA): TGTGCCAGCAGTTACTCCAGAGGGGGCGAGCAGTACTTC. Its translation: CASSYSRGGEQYF.

The chain has TRBV5-1 and TRBJ2-7; D is undetermined. The ends were cut back, 3 bases at V and 0 bases at J, with 4 bases in the middle. Germline V gives CDR1 SGHRS, CDR2 YFSETQ. CDR3 length: 12 residues. As DNA, the CDR3 is TGCGCCAGCAGCTACAGCTCCTACGAGCAGTACTTC. This encodes CASSYSSYEQYF.

The chain employs TRBV10-3 and TRBJ2-1, with TRBD1 matching 10 bases. Germline trimming cut 3 bases from V and 7 bases from J; bases unmatched to any gene: 6. The CDR3 is 15 residues long. In germline, CDR1 is ENHRY, CDR2 SYGVKD. The CDR3 loop is CAISEVTGGRNEQFF. CDR3 nucleotides: TGTGCCATCAGTGAAGTGACAGGGGGCCGAAATGAGCAGTTCTTC.

This chain uses TRBV18 with TRBJ2-5, with D perhaps matching TRBD2 (5 bases). The CDR3 covers 13 residues. The V and J ends lost 4 bases and 5 bases respectively, with 11 bases between them. The V gene's germline CDR1 is KGHSH and CDR2 LQKENI. The CDR3 is CASSRGGSETQYF. CDR3 in DNA: TGTGCCAGCTCACGAGGCGGGTCGGAGACCCAGTACTTC.